Following are 20 T cell receptor beta chains from one sample sequenced in a study of cytomegalovirus exposure and HLA in healthy donors (dated by TCRdb to 2017 to 2019). Receptors were amplified or captured by the immunoSEQ multiplex PCR assay. A mixture of 60 forward primers for TCR Vbeta segments and 13 reverse primers for TCR Jbeta segments was used in the multiplex PCR. TCRdb's version of the immuneACCESS table is confined to in-frame rearrangements and falls short of the full clone set. An unresolved V gene accounts for under half of the shortfall where checked; the remainder is of unknown origin. The sample data list 150,000 or so clones, and about 80% of these were observed just once. Roughly 1% of the sample is held by the ten biggest clonotypes. Sequencing used PBMCs. The receptors were gathered from a woman aged 40 to 50 in good health and CMV-seronegative.

V and J are TRBV23-1 and TRBJ1-2; 7 bases fit TRBD1. TRBV23-1 belongs to the ORF category, with a function that is uncertain. This CDR3 is 15 amino acids long. V lost 0 bases, J lost 4 bases, and 5 bases stayed unmatched. The CDR3 region has the DNA TGCGCCAGCAGTCAATCCCGGGACAGTGGCTATGGCTACACCTTC. As protein: CASSQSRDSGYGYTF.

This clone was counted between two and nine times. The V call is TRBV2, the J call TRBJ1-1; perhaps TRBD1 as D (5 bases). V lost 2 bases to trimming and J lost 3 bases, with 10 bases between them. Germline V gene lookup returns CDR1 SNHLY and CDR2 FYNNEI. The CDR3 spans 14 residues. The CDR3 DNA reads as TGTGCCAGCAGTGAACAAGGGGCGCACACTGAAGCTTTCTTT. Translating gives CASSEQGAHTEAFF.

This clone is a singleton in its sample. V usage is TRBV2 and J usage is TRBJ1-2, with 8 bases that match TRBD1. Trimming at V came to 7 bases and at J to 1 base, leaving 20 bases not matched to a gene. Germline V gene data show CDR1 as SNHLY and CDR2 as FYNNEI. There are 19 residues in the CDR3. In DNA form, the CDR3 reads TGTGCCAGCAAAAGATTAGGGACAGGATCGATTACAAATAACTATGGCTACACCTTC. It codes for CASKRLGTGSITNNYGYTF.

This clone came up once. The rearrangement links TRBV5-1 to TRBJ1-5, with D uncertain. With 4 bases removed from V and 4 bases from J, the gap between germline ends came to 9 bases. This CDR3 region has 13 residues. In germline, CDR1 is SGHRS, CDR2 YFSETQ. CDR3 protein: CASSESDNQPQHF. The CDR3, as DNA: TGCGCCAGCAGCGAAAGCGATAATCAGCCCCAGCATTTT.

The rearrangement links TRBV15 to TRBJ2-7; tentatively, D is TRBD2 (7 bases). The CDR3 totals 13 residues. Trimming took off 11 bases at V and 3 bases at J, with 17 bases between the two ends. Germline V gene lookup returns CDR1 LNHNV and CDR2 YYDKDF (reference sequence). As DNA, the CDR3 is TGTGCCGTGGGAGGGGGGGCAAGCTACGAGCAGTACTTC. It specifies CAVGGGASYEQYF.

This chain uses TRBV2 with TRBJ2-1; 10 bases fit TRBD2. Germline V CDR1 and CDR2: SNHLY, FYNNEI. V lost 4 bases to trimming and J lost 9 bases; unmatched junction nucleotides: 6. The CDR3 covers 14 residues. CDR3 sequence: CASSVKGLAAEQFF. The CDR3 DNA follows: TGTGCCAGCAGTGTTAAAGGACTAGCGGCTGAGCAGTTCTTC.

The chain combines TRBV5-1 with TRBJ2-5; D is possibly TRBD1 (5 bases). Per germline, CDR1 SGHRS and CDR2 YFSETQ. Trimming pared 2 bases from V and 6 bases from J, leaving 8 bases between. The CDR3 length is 12 residues. CDR3 sequence (DNA): TGCGCCAGCAGCTTCGACAGTAAGACCCAGTACTTC. It specifies CASSFDSKTQYF. Full variable domain (rest looked up from reference TRBV5-1 and TRBJ2-5): KAGVTQTPRYLIKTRGQQVTLSCSPISGHRSVSWYQQTPGQGLQFLFEYFSETQRNKGNFPGRFSGRQFSNSRSEMNVSTLELGDSALYLCASSFDSKTQYFGPGTRLLVL.

V and J are TRBV9 and TRBJ1-1, with D unclear. Germline CDR1 and CDR2: SGDLS and YYNGEE. The CDR3 is made up of 13 amino acids. Trimming removed 4 bases from V and 10 bases from J, with 17 bases in between. The CDR3 DNA follows: TGTGCCAGCAGCACCACCCCGACGGGTTCAGCTTTCTTT. Protein sequence: CASSTTPTGSAFF.

The CDR3 protein is CASSVQGAEETQYF. The CDR3 DNA reads as TGTGCCAGCAGCGTCCAGGGGGCGGAAGAGACCCAGTACTTC. V and J are TRBV11-2 and TRBJ2-5; TRBD1 agrees at 8 bases. The CDR3 length is 14 residues. V lost 5 bases to trimming and J lost 3 bases; unmatched junction nucleotides: 5. Per the germline V gene, CDR1 is SGHAT and CDR2 is FQNNGV.

The gene calls are TRBV11-2 and TRBJ2-7, with 15 bases fitting TRBD2. The CDR3 has 16 amino acids. The J segment lost 3 bases and the V segment lost 5 bases, leaving 5 bases of the junction unmatched. Per the germline V gene, CDR1 is SGHAT and CDR2 is FQNNGV. CDR3 in amino acids: CASSGLAGGGGYEQYF. The CDR3 DNA is TGTGCCAGCAGCGGACTAGCGGGAGGGGGGGGCTACGAGCAGTACTTC.

This rearrangement joins TRBV6-1 to TRBJ1-3; D not resolved. Germline CDR1 and CDR2: MNHNS and SASEGT. Trimming shortened V by 4 bases and J by 0 bases, and 7 bases separated the two germline ends. The CDR3 covers 14 residues. CDR3 nucleotides: TGTGCCAGCAGTGGCGGCGGCTCTGGAAACACCATATATTTT. This translates into CASSGGGSGNTIYF.

This clone appeared once. V gene TRBV7-9 combines with J gene TRBJ2-3, with TRBD2 identical over 10 bases. V lost 5 bases and J lost 4; bases outside the gene matches: 9. This CDR3 comprises 16 residues. Germline V lookup: CDR1 SEHNR, CDR2 FQNEAQ (reference sequence). The CDR3 DNA follows: TGTGCCAGCAGCAAGACCGGGACTAGCGTAGCAGATACGCAGTATTTT. Protein product: CASSKTGTSVADTQYF.

The V call is TRBV5-1, the J call TRBJ1-5; TRBD1 might be the D (6 bases). The germline V gene has CDR1 SGHRS and CDR2 YFSETQ. CDR3 length equals 16 residues. With 1 base removed from V and 2 bases from J, the gap between germline ends came to 13 bases. CDR3 bases: TGCGCCAGCAGCTTGCTTGGGGGCGATGGCAATCAGCCCCAGCATTTT. Translating it yields CASSLLGGDGNQPQHF.

The V call is TRBV15, the J call TRBJ2-3; TRBD2 agrees at 14 bases. CDR3 size: 16 residues. V trimming: 2 bases; J trimming: 5 bases; junction bases outside the gene matches: 3. CDR1 LNHNV and CDR2 YYDKDF come from the germline V gene (reference sequence). CDR3 region: CATSRPTSGRGDTQYF. The DNA for the CDR3 is TGTGCCACCAGCAGACCGACTAGCGGGAGGGGAGATACGCAGTATTTT.

A few counts support this clone. This chain links TRBV7-9 with TRBJ2-1; 10 bases map to TRBD2. The CDR3 consists of 17 residues. V dropped 1 base and J dropped 7; count of bases not matched to a gene: 10. Germline loops: CDR1 SEHNR, CDR2 FQNEAQ (reference sequence). The CDR3 here is CASSLVLILAGVNEQFF. CDR3 DNA: TGTGCCAGCAGCTTAGTGCTCATTCTAGCGGGAGTAAATGAGCAGTTCTTC.

This chain links TRBV6-1 with TRBJ2-5; D gene ambiguous. The CDR3 is 11 residues long. CDR1 MNHNS and CDR2 SASEGT come from the germline V gene. The germline V and J ends were trimmed by 5 bases and 4 bases, with 5 bases remaining between them. The CDR3 region is CASSYIETQYF. The DNA for the CDR3 is TGTGCCAGCAGTTATATAGAGACCCAGTACTTC.

The CDR3 here is CSVEDLGDEQYF. The CDR3 DNA reads TGCAGCGTTGAAGACCTAGGCGACGAGCAGTACTTC. This chain connects TRBV29-1 to TRBJ2-7, with unresolved D. The V gene's germline CDR1 is SQVTM and CDR2 ANQGSEA. The CDR3 length is 12 residues. The ends were cut back, 0 bases at V and 5 bases at J, with 8 bases in the middle.

The chain joins TRBV7-6 to TRBJ2-7; TRBD1 aligns across 7 bases. V gave up 2 bases and J gave up 4 bases; unmatched junction bases: 8. From germline, CDR1 is SGHVS and CDR2 FNYEAQ. CDR3 length: 15 residues. CDR3 sequence (DNA): TGTGCCAGCAGCTTACAGGAGACAGGGAAGTACGAGCAGTACTTC. Its translation: CASSLQETGKYEQYF.

As concerns this clone: Other DNA sequences in this specimen translate into the identical CDR3. The chain is built from TRBV5-1 and TRBJ2-7, with 9 nucleotides matching TRBD1. Looked up from germline, CDR1 is SGHRS and CDR2 is YFSETQ. The V segment lost 3 bases and the J segment 4 bases; nucleotides outside the gene matches: 5. The CDR3 is 14 amino acids. Here the CDR3 reads CASSSGTGTYEQYF. CDR3 DNA sequence: TGCGCCAGCAGCTCTGGGACAGGGACTTACGAGCAGTACTTC.

The rearrangement joins TRBV18 to TRBJ2-7; D is unclear. There are 14 residues in the CDR3. V lost 3 bases and J 6 bases, leaving 15 bases between the germline ends. From germline, CDR1 is KGHSH and CDR2 LQKENI. CDR3 amino acids: CASSPPGDLGEQYF. The CDR3 nucleotides are TGTGCCAGCTCACCCCCTGGAGACCTCGGCGAGCAGTACTTC.